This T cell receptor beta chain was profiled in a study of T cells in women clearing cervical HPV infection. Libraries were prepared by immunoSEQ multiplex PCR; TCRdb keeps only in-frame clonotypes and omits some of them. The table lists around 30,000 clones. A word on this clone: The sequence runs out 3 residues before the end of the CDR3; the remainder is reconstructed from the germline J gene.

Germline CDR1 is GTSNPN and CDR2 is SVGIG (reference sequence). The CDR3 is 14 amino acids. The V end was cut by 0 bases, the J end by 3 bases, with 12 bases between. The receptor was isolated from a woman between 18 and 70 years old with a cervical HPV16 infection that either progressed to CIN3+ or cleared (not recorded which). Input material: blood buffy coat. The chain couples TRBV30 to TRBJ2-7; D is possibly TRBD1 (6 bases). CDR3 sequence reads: CAWSVLRGSYEQYF. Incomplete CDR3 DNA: TGTGCCTGGAGTGTATTAAGGGGGAGCTACGAG.